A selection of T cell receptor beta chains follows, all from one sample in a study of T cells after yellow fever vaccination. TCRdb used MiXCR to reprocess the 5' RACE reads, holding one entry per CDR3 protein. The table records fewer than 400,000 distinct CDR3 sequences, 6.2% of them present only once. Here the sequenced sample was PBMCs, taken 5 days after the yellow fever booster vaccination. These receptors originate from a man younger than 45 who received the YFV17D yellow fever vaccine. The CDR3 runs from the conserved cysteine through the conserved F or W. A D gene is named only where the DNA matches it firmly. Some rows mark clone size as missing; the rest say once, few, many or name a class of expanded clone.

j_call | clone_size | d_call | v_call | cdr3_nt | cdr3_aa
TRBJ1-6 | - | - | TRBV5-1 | TGCGCCAGCAGCACCGCGGGGGGTGTAAAGAATTCACCCCTCCACTTT | CASSTAGGVKNSPLHF
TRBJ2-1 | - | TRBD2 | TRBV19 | TGTGCCAGTAGTCTCGGGACTAGCGGGATACGTGCGTCCTACAATGAGCAGTTCTTC | CASSLGTSGIRASYNEQFF
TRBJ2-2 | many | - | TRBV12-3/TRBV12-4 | TGTGCCAGCAGTTTCGGGTCCGAAAGGAACACCGGGGAGCTGTTTTTT | CASSFGSERNTGELFF
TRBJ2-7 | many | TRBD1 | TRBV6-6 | TGTGCCAGCAGTAGGGACAGAGTCTACGAGCAGTACTTC | CASSRDRVYEQYF
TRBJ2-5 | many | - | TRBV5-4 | TGTGCCAGCAGCCCAGGACAGAAAGAGACCCAGTACTTC | CASSPGQKETQYF
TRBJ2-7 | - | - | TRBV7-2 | TGTGCCAGCACCGTCGGGTCCGGCGGGACCTCGTACGAGCAGTACTTC | CASTVGSGGTSYEQYF
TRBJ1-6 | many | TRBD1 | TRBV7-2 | TGTGCCAGCAGCTTACTGCAGGGGGACTCACCCCTCCACTTT | CASSLLQGDSPLHF
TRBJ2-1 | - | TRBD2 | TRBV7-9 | TGTGCCAGCAGCCCCCCGACTAGCGGACCGGTTACAAATGAGCAGTTCTTC | CASSPPTSGPVTNEQFF
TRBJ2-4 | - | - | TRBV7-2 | TGTGCCAGCAGCACCCCGACGGGCACCTTAGCCAAAAACATTCAGTACTTC | CASSTPTGTLAKNIQYF
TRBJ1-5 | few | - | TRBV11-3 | TGTGCCAGCACCCAAGATGTGCAAGGCTCCCTTTATAGCAATCAGCCCCAGCATTTT | CASTQDVQGSLYSNQPQHF
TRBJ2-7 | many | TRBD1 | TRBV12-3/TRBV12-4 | TGTGCCAGCAGTTCCGGGGGGACAGGGCGCGACGAGCAGTACTTC | CASSSGGTGRDEQYF
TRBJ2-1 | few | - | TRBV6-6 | TGTGCCAGCAACCGAGACTCCTACAATGAGCAGTTCTTC | CASNRDSYNEQFF
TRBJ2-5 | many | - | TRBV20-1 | TGCAGTGCTAGAGCTCCTGCGGAGACCCAGTACTTC | CSARAPAETQYF
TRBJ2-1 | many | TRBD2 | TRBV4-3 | TGCGCCAGCAGCCCCACTAGCGGGAGGCCGTTCTTC | CASSPTSGRPFF
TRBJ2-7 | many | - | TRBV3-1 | TGTGCCAGCAGCCAAGGACAGCGCTACGAGCAGTACTTC | CASSQGQRYEQYF
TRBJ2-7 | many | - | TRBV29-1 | TGCAGCGTCTTGGGTCAAGCCTACGAGCAGTACTTC | CSVLGQAYEQYF
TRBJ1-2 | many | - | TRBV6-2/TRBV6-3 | TGTGCCAGCAGTTTTCGGGAGGAAGGCTACACCTTC | CASSFREEGYTF
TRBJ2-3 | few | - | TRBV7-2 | TGTGCCAGCAGCTCCCAGGGTACAGATACGCAGTATTTT | CASSSQGTDTQYF
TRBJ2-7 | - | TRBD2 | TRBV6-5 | TGTGCCAGCAGTTACGGTGCGGGAGGAGGCGAGCAGTACTTC | CASSYGAGGGEQYF
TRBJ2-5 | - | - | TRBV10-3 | TGTGCCATCAGTGAGTCCCCCCCAACTGCGACTAGTTTGCGAGAGACCCAGTACTTC | CAISESPPTATSLRETQYF
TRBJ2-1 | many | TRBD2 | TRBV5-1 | TGCGCCAGCAGCGCACGACCCGGGACTAGCGGATACAATGAGCAGTTCTTC | CASSARPGTSGYNEQFF
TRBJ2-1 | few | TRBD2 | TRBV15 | TGTGCCACCAGGCAAGCGGGAGGTGATATCTATGAGCAGTTCTTC | CATRQAGGDIYEQFF